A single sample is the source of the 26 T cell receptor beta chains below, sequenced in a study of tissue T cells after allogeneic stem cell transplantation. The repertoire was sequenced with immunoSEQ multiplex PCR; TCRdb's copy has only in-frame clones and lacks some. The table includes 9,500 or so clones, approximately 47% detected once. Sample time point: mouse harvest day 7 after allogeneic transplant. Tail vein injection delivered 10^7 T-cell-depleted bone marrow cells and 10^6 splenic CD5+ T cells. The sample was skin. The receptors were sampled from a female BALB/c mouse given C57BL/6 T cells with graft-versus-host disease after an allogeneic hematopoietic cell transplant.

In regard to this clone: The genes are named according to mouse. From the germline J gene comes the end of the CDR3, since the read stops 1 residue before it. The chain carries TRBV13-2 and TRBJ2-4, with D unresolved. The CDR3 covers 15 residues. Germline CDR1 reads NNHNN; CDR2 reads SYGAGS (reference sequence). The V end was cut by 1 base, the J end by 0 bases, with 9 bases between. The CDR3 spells CASGDLRGSQNTLYF. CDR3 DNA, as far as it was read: TGTGCCAGCGGTGATCTCCGGGGTAGTCAAAACACCTTGTAC.

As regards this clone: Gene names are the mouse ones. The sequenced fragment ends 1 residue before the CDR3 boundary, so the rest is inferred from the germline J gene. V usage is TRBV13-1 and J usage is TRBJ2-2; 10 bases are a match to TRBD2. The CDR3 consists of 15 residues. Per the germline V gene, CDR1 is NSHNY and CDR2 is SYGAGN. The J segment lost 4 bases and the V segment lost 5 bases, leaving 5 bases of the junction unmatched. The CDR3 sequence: CASRLLGGPTGQLYF. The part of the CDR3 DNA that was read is TGTGCCAGCAGACTCCTGGGGGGGCCCACCGGGCAGCTCTAC.

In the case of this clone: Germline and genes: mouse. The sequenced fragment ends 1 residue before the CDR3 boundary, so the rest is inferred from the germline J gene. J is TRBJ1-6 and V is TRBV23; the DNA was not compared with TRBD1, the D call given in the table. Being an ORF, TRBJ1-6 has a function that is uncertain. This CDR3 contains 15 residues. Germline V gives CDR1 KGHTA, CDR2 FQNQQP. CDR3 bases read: TGCTCCAGCAGTCAAGGGACAGGGAGGGATTCGCCCCTCTAC. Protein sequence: CSSSQGTGRDSPLY. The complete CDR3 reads CSSSQGTGRDSPLYF.

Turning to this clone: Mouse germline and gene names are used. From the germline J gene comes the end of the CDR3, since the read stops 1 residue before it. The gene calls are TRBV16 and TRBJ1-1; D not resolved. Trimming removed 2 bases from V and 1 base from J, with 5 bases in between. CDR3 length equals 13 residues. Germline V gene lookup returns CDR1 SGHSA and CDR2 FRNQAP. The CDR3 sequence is CASSLTGNTEVFF. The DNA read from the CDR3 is TGTGCAAGCAGCTTAACCGGGAACACAGAAGTCTTC.

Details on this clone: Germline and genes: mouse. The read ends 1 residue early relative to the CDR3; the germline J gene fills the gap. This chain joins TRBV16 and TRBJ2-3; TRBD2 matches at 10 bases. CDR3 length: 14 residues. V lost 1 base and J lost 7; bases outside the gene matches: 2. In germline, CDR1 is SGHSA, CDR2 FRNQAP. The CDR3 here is CASSLAGGAQTLYF. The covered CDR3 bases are TGTGCAAGCAGCTTAGCTGGGGGGGCGCAAACGCTGTAT.

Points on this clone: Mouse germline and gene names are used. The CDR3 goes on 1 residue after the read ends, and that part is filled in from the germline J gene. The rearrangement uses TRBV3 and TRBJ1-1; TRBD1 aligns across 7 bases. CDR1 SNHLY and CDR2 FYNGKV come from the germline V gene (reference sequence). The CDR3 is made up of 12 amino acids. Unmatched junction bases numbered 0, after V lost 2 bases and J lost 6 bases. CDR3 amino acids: CASSLRGPEVFF. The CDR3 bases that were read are TGTGCCAGCAGCTTAAGGGGGCCAGAAGTCTTC.

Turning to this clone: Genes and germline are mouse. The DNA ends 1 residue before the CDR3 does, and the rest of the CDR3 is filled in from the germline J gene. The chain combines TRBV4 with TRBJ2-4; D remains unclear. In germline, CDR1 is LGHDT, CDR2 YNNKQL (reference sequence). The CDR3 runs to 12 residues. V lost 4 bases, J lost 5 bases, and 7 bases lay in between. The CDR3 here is CASSLHLNTLYF. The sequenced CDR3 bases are TGTGCCAGCAGCTTACACTTAAACACCTTGTAC.

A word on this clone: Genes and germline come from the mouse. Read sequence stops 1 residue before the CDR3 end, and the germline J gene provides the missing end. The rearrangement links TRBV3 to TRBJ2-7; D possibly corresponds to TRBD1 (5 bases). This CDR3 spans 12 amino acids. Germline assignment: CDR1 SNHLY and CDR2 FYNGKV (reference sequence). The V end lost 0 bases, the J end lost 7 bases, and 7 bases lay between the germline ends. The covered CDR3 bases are TGTGCCAGCAGCTTAGCGCAGGGAGAACAGTAC. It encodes CASSLAQGEQY. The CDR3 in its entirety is CASSLAQGEQYF.

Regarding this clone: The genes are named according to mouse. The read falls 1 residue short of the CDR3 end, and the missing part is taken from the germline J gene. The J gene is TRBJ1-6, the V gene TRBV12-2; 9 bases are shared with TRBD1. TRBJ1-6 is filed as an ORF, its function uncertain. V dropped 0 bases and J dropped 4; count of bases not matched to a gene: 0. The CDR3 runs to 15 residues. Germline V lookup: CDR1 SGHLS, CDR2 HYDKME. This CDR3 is CASSLGTGYNSPLYF. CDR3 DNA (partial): TGTGCCAGCTCTCTCGGGACAGGGTATAATTCGCCCCTCTAC.

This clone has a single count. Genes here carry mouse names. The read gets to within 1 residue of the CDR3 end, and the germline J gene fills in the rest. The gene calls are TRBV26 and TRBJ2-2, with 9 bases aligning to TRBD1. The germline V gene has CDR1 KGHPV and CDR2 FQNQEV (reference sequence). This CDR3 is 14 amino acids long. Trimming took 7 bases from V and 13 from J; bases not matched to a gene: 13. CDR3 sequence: CASTGQGPGNTLYF. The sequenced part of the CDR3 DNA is TGTGCCAGCACGGGACAGGGCCCTGGAAATACGCTCTAC.

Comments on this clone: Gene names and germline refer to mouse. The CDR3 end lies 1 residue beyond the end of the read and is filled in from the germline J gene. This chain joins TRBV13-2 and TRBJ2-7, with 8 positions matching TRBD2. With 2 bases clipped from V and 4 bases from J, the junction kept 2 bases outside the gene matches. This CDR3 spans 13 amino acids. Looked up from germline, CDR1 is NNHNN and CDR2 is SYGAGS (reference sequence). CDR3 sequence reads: CASGERLGYEQYF. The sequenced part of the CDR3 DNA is TGTGCCAGCGGTGAACGACTGGGGTATGAACAGTAC.

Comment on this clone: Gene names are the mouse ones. The sequenced part of the CDR3 DNA is TGTGCCAGCAGTCCGGGACTGGGGGGGCGATATGAACAGTAC. Translation gives CASSPGLGGRYEQY. The CDR3 in its entirety is CASSPGLGGRYEQYF. The chain links TRBV26 to TRBJ2-7, with 14 bases identical to TRBD2. The CDR3 end falls 1 residue outside the read, so it is completed with the germline J gene. Trimming at V came to 4 bases and at J to 4 bases, leaving 3 bases not matched to a gene. This CDR3 is 15 amino acids long. The V gene's germline CDR1 is KGHPV and CDR2 FQNQEV (reference sequence).

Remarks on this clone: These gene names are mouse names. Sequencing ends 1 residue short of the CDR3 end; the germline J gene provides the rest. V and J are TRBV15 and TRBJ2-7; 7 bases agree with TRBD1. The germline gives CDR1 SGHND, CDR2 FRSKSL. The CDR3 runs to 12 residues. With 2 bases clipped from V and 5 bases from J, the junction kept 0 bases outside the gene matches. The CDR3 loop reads CASSLTGDEQYF. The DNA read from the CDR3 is TGTGCCAGCAGTTTAACAGGGGATGAACAGTAC.

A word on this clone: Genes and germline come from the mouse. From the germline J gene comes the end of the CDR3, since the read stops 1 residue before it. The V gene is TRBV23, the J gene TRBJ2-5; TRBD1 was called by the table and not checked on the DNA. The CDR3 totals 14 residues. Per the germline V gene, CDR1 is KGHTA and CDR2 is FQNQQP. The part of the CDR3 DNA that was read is TGCTCCAGCAGTCAAGACAGGGGGCGAGACACCCAGTAC. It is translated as CSSSQDRGRDTQY. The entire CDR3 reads CSSSQDRGRDTQYF.

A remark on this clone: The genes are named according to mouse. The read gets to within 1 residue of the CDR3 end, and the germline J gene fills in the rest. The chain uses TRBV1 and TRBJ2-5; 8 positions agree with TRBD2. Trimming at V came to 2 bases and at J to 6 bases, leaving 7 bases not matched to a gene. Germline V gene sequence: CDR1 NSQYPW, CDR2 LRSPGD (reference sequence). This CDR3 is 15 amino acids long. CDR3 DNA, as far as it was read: TGCACCTGCAGTGCAAGGGGGGGCGAGAGGGACACCCAGTAC. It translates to CTCSARGGERDTQY. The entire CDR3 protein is CTCSARGGERDTQYF.

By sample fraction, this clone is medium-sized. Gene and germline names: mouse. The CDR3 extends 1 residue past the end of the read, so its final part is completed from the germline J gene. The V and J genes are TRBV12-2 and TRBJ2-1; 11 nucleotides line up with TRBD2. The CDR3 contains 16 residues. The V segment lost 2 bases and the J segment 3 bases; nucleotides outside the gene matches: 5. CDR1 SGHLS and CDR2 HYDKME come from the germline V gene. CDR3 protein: CASSHSGTGGYAEQFF. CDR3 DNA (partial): TGTGCCAGCTCTCACTCCGGGACTGGGGGCTATGCTGAGCAGTTC. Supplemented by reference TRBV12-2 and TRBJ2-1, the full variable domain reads NSGVVQSPRYIIKGKGERSILKCIPISGHLSVAWYQQTQGQELKFFIQHYDKMERDKGNLPSRFSVQQFDDYHSEMNMSALELEDSAVYFCASSHSGTGGYAEQFFGPGTRLTVL.

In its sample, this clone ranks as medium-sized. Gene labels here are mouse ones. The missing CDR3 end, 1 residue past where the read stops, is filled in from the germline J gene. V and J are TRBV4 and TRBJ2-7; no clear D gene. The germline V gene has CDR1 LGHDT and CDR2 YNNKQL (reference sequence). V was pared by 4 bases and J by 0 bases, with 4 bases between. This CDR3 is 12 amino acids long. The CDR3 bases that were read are TGTGCCAGCAGCTCCAGCTCCTATGAACAGTAC. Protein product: CASSSSSYEQY. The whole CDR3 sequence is CASSSSSYEQYF.

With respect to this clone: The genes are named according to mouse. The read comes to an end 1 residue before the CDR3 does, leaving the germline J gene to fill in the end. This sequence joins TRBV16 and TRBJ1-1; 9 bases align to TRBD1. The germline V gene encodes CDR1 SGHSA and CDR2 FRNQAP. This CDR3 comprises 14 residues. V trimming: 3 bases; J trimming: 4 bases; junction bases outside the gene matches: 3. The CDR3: CASSFTGGRTEVFF. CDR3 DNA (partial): TGTGCAAGCAGCTTCACAGGGGGCCGCACAGAAGTCTTC.

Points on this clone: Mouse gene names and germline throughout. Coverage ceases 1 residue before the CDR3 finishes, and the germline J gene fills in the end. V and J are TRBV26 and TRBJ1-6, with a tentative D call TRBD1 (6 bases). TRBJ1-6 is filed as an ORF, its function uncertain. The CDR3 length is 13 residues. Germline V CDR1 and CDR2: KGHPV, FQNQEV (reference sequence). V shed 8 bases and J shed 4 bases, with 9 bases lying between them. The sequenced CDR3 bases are TGTGCCAGCGGGACAAGATATAATTCGCCCCTCTAC. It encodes CASGTRYNSPLY. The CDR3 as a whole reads CASGTRYNSPLYF.

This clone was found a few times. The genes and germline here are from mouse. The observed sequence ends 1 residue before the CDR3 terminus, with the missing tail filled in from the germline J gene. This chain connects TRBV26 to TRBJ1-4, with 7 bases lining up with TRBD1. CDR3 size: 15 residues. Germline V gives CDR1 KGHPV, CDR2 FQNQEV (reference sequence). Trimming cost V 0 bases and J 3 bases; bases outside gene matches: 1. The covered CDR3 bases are TGTGCCAGCAGTCTGTCGGGGACAGCCAACGAAAGATTATTT. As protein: CASSLSGTANERLF. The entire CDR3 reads CASSLSGTANERLFF.

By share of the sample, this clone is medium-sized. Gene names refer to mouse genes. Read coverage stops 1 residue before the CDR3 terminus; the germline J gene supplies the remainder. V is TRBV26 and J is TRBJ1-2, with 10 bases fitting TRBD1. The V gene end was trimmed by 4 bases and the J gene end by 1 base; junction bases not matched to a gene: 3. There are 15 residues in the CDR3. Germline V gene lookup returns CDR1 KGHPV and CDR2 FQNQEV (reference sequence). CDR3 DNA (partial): TGTGCCAGCAGTCGACAGGGGGCAGGAAACTCCGACTACACC. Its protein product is CASSRQGAGNSDYT. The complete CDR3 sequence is CASSRQGAGNSDYTF.

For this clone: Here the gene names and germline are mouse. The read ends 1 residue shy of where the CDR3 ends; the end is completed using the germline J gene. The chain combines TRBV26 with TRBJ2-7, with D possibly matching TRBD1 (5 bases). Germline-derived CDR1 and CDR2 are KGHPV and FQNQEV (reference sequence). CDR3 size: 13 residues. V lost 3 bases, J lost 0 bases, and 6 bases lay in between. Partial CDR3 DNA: TGTGCCAGCAGTCTTACAGGCTCCTATGAACAGTAC. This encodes CASSLTGSYEQY. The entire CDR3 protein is CASSLTGSYEQYF.

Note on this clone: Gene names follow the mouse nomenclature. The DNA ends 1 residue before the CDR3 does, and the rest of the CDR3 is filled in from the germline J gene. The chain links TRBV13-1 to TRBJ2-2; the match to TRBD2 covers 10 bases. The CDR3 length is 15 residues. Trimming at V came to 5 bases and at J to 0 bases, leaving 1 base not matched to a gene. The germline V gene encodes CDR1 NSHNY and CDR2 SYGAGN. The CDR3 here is CASRDWGSNTGQLYF. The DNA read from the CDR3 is TGTGCCAGCAGGGACTGGGGGTCAAACACCGGGCAGCTCTAC.

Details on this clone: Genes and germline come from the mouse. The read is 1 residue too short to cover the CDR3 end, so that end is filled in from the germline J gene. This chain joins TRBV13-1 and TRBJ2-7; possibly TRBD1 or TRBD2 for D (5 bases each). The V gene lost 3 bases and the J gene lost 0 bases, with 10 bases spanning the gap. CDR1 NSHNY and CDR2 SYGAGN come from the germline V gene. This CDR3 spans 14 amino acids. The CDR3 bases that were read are TGTGCCAGCAGTGTCGGGGGTAGCTCCTATGAACAGTAC. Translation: CASSVGGSSYEQY. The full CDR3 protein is CASSVGGSSYEQYF.

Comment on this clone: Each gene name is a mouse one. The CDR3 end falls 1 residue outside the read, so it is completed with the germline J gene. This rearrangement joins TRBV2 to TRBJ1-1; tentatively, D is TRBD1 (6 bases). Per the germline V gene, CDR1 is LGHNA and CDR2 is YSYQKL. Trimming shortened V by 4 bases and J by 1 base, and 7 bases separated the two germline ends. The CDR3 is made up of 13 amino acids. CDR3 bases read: TGTGCCAGCAGCCCGACAGGGAACACAGAAGTCTTC. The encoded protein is CASSPTGNTEVF. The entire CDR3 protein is CASSPTGNTEVFF. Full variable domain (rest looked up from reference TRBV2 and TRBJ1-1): DPKIIQKPKYLVAVTGSEKILICEQYLGHNAMYWYRQSAKKPLEFMFSYSYQKLMDNQTASSRFQPQSSKKNHLDLQITALKPDDSATYFCASSPTGNTEVFFGKGTRLTVV.

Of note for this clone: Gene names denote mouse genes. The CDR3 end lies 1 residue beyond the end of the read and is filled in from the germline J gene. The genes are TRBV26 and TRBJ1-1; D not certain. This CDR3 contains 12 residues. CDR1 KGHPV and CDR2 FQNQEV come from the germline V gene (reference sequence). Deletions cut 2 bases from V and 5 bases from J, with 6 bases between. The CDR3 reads CASSLEGTEVFF. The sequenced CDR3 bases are TGTGCCAGCAGTCTGGAGGGAACAGAAGTCTTC.